Listed below are T cell receptor beta chains from one sample, sequenced in a study of blood T cell repertoires in COVID-19. TCRdb keeps only in-frame clones here, not all; method: immunoSEQ multiplex PCR. Of 34,000 or so clones in the sample, approximately 86% were seen once. The material sequenced was peripheral blood. The source is a man aged 50 or older with active or convalescent COVID-19. Each CDR3 is given with its conserved first and last residue. The D gene is left open where the match is weak. Rows may omit the clone size; those that give it use once, few, many or a size class.

D gene	CDR3 length	clone size	V gene	J gene	CDR3 DNA	CDR3 protein
.	15	.	TRBV9	TRBJ1-2	TGTGCCAGCAGCGTTTGGGGCAGGTCTAACTATGGCTACACCTTC	CASSVWGRSNYGYTF
TRBD2	20	.	TRBV15	TRBJ2-1	TGTGCCACCAGCAGAGATCTCCGACCCGGTTGGGCTAGCGGCCACAATGAGCAGTTCTTC	CATSRDLRPGWASGHNEQFF
TRBD2	16	.	TRBV4-1	TRBJ2-1	TGCGCCAGCAGCCCCCTAGCGGGCCGCAGCTACAATGAGCAGTTCTTC	CASSPLAGRSYNEQFF
.	13	.	TRBV14	TRBJ2-1	TGTGCCAGCAGCACGGGACACTACAATGAGCAGTTCTTC	CASSTGHYNEQFF
.	14	.	TRBV2	TRBJ1-1	TGTGCCAGCAGTGAAGGACTTTCGAACACTGAAGCTTTCTTT	CASSEGLSNTEAFF
.	16	.	TRBV21-1	TRBJ1-4	TGTGCCAGCAGCAATCGCCCAGGCTCCGACAATGAAAAACTGTTTTTT	CASSNRPGSDNEKLFF
.	13	.	TRBV29-1	TRBJ1-1	TGCAGCGTTGATTCAGGCAAGGACACTGAAGCTTTCTTT	CSVDSGKDTEAFF
TRBD2	15	.	TRBV6-5	TRBJ2-1	TGTGCCAGCAGTTACCGGACTAGCGGGAGCAATGAGCAGTTCTTC	CASSYRTSGSNEQFF
TRBD2	14	.	TRBV18	TRBJ2-1	TGTGCCAGCTCACCGGGACTAGCGATGGATGAGCAGTTCTTC	CASSPGLAMDEQFF
.	18	.	TRBV3-1/TRBV3-2	TRBJ1-6	TGTGCCAGCAGCCAAGGCCCGACAGGCACACTTTATAATTCACCCCTCCACTTT	CASSQGPTGTLYNSPLHF
.	13	.	TRBV4-3	TRBJ2-1	TGCGCCAGCAGCCAAGATCCGCAGGGTTGGCAGTTCTTC	CASSQDPQGWQFF
TRBD2	16	.	TRBV9	TRBJ2-1	TGTGCCAGCAGCCCCTGGACTAGCGTGAAGTACAATGAGCAGTTCTTC	CASSPWTSVKYNEQFF
TRBD1	13	.	TRBV29-1	TRBJ2-2	TGCAGCGTTGGACAGGGTTTTGGCGGGGAGCTGTTTTTT	CSVGQGFGGELFF
.	13	.	TRBV10-2	TRBJ2-7	TGCGCCAGCAGAGGACAGAGCTCCTACGAGCAGTACTTC	CASRGQSSYEQYF
.	12	.	TRBV11-2	TRBJ2-7	TGTGCCAGCAGCTTATTTTGGCACGAGCAGTACTTC	CASSLFWHEQYF
.	13	.	TRBV5-1	TRBJ1-2	TGCGCCAGCAGCTTCGGAGGGGACTATGGCTACACCTTC	CASSFGGDYGYTF
TRBD2	19	.	TRBV4-2	TRBJ2-2	TGTGCCAGCAGCCGTGGACTAGCGGGGCTCGCGGGGAACACCGGGGAGCTGTTTTTT	CASSRGLAGLAGNTGELFF
TRBD1	15	medium-sized	TRBV5-5	TRBJ2-1	TGTGCCAGCAGCTTGGATGGGGACAGGGGTCATGAGCAGTTCTTC	CASSLDGDRGHEQFF
TRBD1	13	.	TRBV2	TRBJ2-3	TGTGCCAGCAGTGGGCGACAGGGTGATACGCAGTATTTT	CASSGRQGDTQYF
.	19	.	TRBV28	TRBJ2-2	TGTGCCAGCAGTTTAAGAAGGTGGACTAACGCGGAGAACACCGGGGAGCTGTTTTTT	CASSLRRWTNAENTGELFF
.	16	.	TRBV11-2	TRBJ2-7	TGTGCCAGCAGCTTATCGGGCGCGGGTTTCTCCTACGAGCAGTACTTC	CASSLSGAGFSYEQYF
.	14	once	TRBV4-3	TRBJ2-7	TGCGCCAGCAGCCAAGACTGGGCAAGTTCCGAGCAGTACTTC	CASSQDWASSEQYF
.	13	.	TRBV10-3	TRBJ1-5	TGTGCCATCAGGCAGGGGAGCAATCAGCCCCAGCATTTT	CAIRQGSNQPQHF
TRBD1	14	.	TRBV28	TRBJ1-1	TGTGCCAGCAGTCGAGACAGGGGCGACGCTGAAGCTTTCTTT	CASSRDRGDAEAFF
.	13	.	TRBV7-2	TRBJ2-1	TGTGCCAGCAGCCGTGACAGGCGCAGTGAGCAGTTCTTC	CASSRDRRSEQFF
TRBD1	15	once	TRBV18	TRBJ2-4	TGTGCCAGCTCACAAGAGACAGGGGGCAAAAACATTCAGTACTTC	CASSQETGGKNIQYF
.	15	.	TRBV7-9	TRBJ1-4	TGTGCCAGCAGCATAGTCGGGGGAGAGGATGAAAAACTGTTTTTT	CASSIVGGEDEKLFF
.	14	once	TRBV24-1	TRBJ2-1	TGTGCCACCAGCCGTAGCGCTTCCTACAATGAGCAGTTCTTC	CATSRSASYNEQFF
.	14	.	TRBV5-4	TRBJ2-1	TGTGCCAGCAGCTTGTCAGCGGTAGACGATGAGCAGTTCTTC	CASSLSAVDDEQFF
.	14	once	TRBV18	TRBJ2-7	TGTGCCAGCTCACCGGACAGTCCAAACTACGAGCAGTACTTC	CASSPDSPNYEQYF
TRBD2	16	.	TRBV4-1	TRBJ2-7	TGCGCCAGCAGCCAAGATCTAAGTAGGGAGGGTTACGAGCAGTACTTC	CASSQDLSREGYEQYF
.	13	.	TRBV2	TRBJ2-7	TGTGCCAGCAGTGAAGGGCCAGGCTACGAGCAGTACTTC	CASSEGPGYEQYF
TRBD1	17	.	TRBV4-1	TRBJ2-3	TGCGCCAGCAGCCAGGGCAGGGGGACAGGGGTTACAGATACGCAGTATTTT	CASSQGRGTGVTDTQYF
TRBD1	16	.	TRBV18	TRBJ1-3	TGTGCCAGCTCACCAGGCGACAGGGGGACTGGAAACACCATATATTTT	CASSPGDRGTGNTIYF
TRBD1	16	.	TRBV7-2	TRBJ2-7	TGTGCCAGCAGCCCGAGGAGACAGGGTAACTCCTACGAGCAGTACTTC	CASSPRRQGNSYEQYF
TRBD2	14	.	TRBV2	TRBJ2-1	TGTGCCAGCACTGGGACTAGCGCTTTCAGTGAGCAGTTCTTC	CASTGTSAFSEQFF
TRBD1	14	.	TRBV19	TRBJ2-7	TGTGCCAGTAGCTCCCGGGACAGGGTGCACGAGCAGTACTTC	CASSSRDRVHEQYF
TRBD1	15	.	TRBV11-1	TRBJ2-5	TGTGCCAGCAGCTTAGGACAGGGGGGACAAGAGACCCAGTACTTC	CASSLGQGGQETQYF
TRBD1	17	.	TRBV4-2	TRBJ1-5	TGTGCCAGCAGCCAGGGGACAGGGACTTATAGCAATCAGCCCCAGCATTTT	CASSQGTGTYSNQPQHF
TRBD2	15	.	TRBV6-6	TRBJ2-1	TGTGCCAGCAGTAGTAGCGGGAGCTCCTACAATGAGCAGTTCTTC	CASSSSGSSYNEQFF
.	15	.	TRBV5-6	TRBJ1-4	TGTGCCAGCAGCTTGGGAGGCGGATCTAATGAAAAACTGTTTTTT	CASSLGGGSNEKLFF
TRBD1	17	few	TRBV28	TRBJ2-6	TGTGCCACCAGACAGGGGGCAGTTGCTCCTGGGGCCAACGTCCTGACTTTC	CATRQGAVAPGANVLTF
TRBD1	15	.	TRBV5-6	TRBJ2-7	TGTGCCAGCAGCTTGGTTAGGACAGGGGCCTACGAGCAGTACTTC	CASSLVRTGAYEQYF
.	15	.	TRBV4-1	TRBJ1-4	TGCGCCAGCAGCCAAGGTGGGGGGTTCAATGAAAAACTGTTTTTT	CASSQGGGFNEKLFF
TRBD2	16	.	TRBV11-2	TRBJ2-1	TGTGCCAGCAGCCCCGGGACTAGCGGGACATACAATGAGCAGTTCTTC	CASSPGTSGTYNEQFF